The rows below give T cell receptor beta chains drawn from one sample of a study of T-cell memory formation after mild COVID-19. Each CDR3 protein gets one entry after TCRdb re-called the 5' RACE reads with MiXCR. In the table there are 350,000 to 500,000 distinct CDR3 sequences, 15% to 20% of which are singletons. Sequencing input: PBMCs or a T cell subset sorted from them (not recorded which). The origin of the receptors is an adult woman who had mild COVID-19 (a few samples of this study predate the infection). Cell type and time point are not known. CDR3s include the opening cysteine and the closing phenylalanine or tryptophan. Each record gives: D gene, V gene, clone size, J gene, CDR3 DNA, CDR3 protein. D genes are given only for firm matches. A clone size is listed for some rows: how often the clone was seen (once, few, many), or a class if it is expanded.

>NA|TRBV24-1|NA|TRBJ1-1
TGTGCCACCAGTGAGGCAGGGATGGTTGGAGCTTTCTTT
CATSEAGMVGAFF
>NA|TRBV5-1|NA|TRBJ2-3
TGCGCCAGCAGCCCGGAGGCTAGCACAGATACGCAGTATTTT
CASSPEASTDTQYF
>TRBD1|TRBV12-3/TRBV12-4|NA|TRBJ1-5
TGTGCCAGCAGTACCCGGACAGGACGTTTCGGCAATCAGCCCCAGCATTTT
CASSTRTGRFGNQPQHF
>NA|TRBV6-5|few|TRBJ2-7
TGTGCCAGCAGTTTGGAGGGGGCGCTAGGGTACGAGCAGTACTTC
CASSLEGALGYEQYF
>NA|TRBV3-1|NA|TRBJ2-3
TGTGCCAGCAGCCAAGAGAGGAGCACAGATACGCAGTATTTT
CASSQERSTDTQYF
>NA|TRBV2|NA|TRBJ2-5
TGTGCCAGCAAGCCCGGACGGCACCCCGAAGAGACCCAGTACTTC
CASKPGRHPEETQYF
>NA|TRBV5-1|few|TRBJ2-3
TGCGCCAGCAGCTTGCAGGGATCGGTGAGCACAGATACGCAGTATTTT
CASSLQGSVSTDTQYF
>TRBD1|TRBV12-3/TRBV12-4|NA|TRBJ2-1
TGTGCCAGCAGTTTCCCCGCGGGACAGGGGGACAGATCCTACAATGAGCAGTTCTTC
CASSFPAGQGDRSYNEQFF
>TRBD1|TRBV7-9|few|TRBJ2-5
TGTGCCAGCAGCTTAGCGGGACCAGGGGGCCCGCCCCAAGAGACCCAGTACTTC
CASSLAGPGGPPQETQYF
>NA|TRBV5-1|many|TRBJ2-5
TGCGCCAGCAGCTTATCGACAGGAGACCAAGAGACCCAGTACTTC
CASSLSTGDQETQYF
>NA|TRBV20-1|few|TRBJ1-1
TGCAGTGCTTCCCTCCGGAGGGTTCCGAACACTGAAGCTTTCTTT
CSASLRRVPNTEAFF
>TRBD1|TRBV5-1|NA|TRBJ2-1
TGCGCCAGCAGTTCGAGTAGACAGGGGGCGGGGAATGAGCAGTTCTTC
CASSSSRQGAGNEQFF
>NA|TRBV20-1|few|TRBJ1-6
TGCAGTGCTAGAGAGGTAGCAAATTCACCCCTCCACTTT
CSAREVANSPLHF
>NA|TRBV28|NA|TRBJ1-1
TGTGCCAGCTCGGCAGGTAGGAGAAGCTTTGAAGCTTTCTTT
CASSAGRRSFEAFF
>NA|TRBV7-2|few|TRBJ2-2
TGTGCCAGCAGCTTAGCTCGGGGGGCTGACGGGGAGCTGTTTTTT
CASSLARGADGELFF
>TRBD1|TRBV12-3/TRBV12-4|NA|TRBJ1-1
TGTGCCAGCAGACCAGCGGTCAGCAGGGGGGACACTGAAGCTTTCTTT
CASRPAVSRGDTEAFF
>TRBD1|TRBV24-1|NA|TRBJ2-1
TGTGCCACCAGAGAAACAGGGGGCTCCTACAATGAGCAGTTCTTC
CATRETGGSYNEQFF
>TRBD1|TRBV12-3/TRBV12-4|NA|TRBJ2-2
TGTGCCAGCAGTTGGGGGACAGGGGGGACCGGGGAGCTGTTTTTT
CASSWGTGGTGELFF
>NA|TRBV5-4|many|TRBJ2-5
TGTGCCAGCAGCTTGGCCGGAGGCAGCCAAGAGACCCAGTACTTC
CASSLAGGSQETQYF
>TRBD1|TRBV11-3|NA|TRBJ2-7
TGTGCCAGCAGCCTCGGGACAGGGCATCGCGAGCAGTACTTC
CASSLGTGHREQYF
>NA|TRBV11-2|NA|TRBJ1-2
TGTGCCAGCAGCCCCGGACCCTCAACTGCTAACTATGGCTACACCTTC
CASSPGPSTANYGYTF
>TRBD2|TRBV10-3|NA|TRBJ2-5
TGTGCCACCGCCGGGACTAGCGGGGGGCTTGGTGAGACCCAGTACTTC
CATAGTSGGLGETQYF
>TRBD2|TRBV20-1|NA|TRBJ2-7
TGCAGTGTACACCGGGGGGGCCGGGACGAGCAGTACTTC
CSVHRGGRDEQYF
>TRBD1|TRBV7-9|NA|TRBJ1-1
TGTGCCAGCAGCCATTTCGGGACAGCGAACACTGAAGCTTTCTTT
CASSHFGTANTEAFF
>TRBD1|TRBV6-2/TRBV6-3|NA|TRBJ2-1
TGTGCCAGCAGGGATGGGACAGGGCCCTTCAATGAGCAGTTCTTC
CASRDGTGPFNEQFF
>NA|TRBV7-9|NA|TRBJ1-1
TGTGCCAGCAGCTTAGGGGGGATTCTCGAAGCTTTCTTT
CASSLGGILEAFF
>TRBD1|TRBV11-2|NA|TRBJ2-1
TGTGCCAGCAGCTTAGAGGGGACAGGGGATCATGAGCAGTTCTTC
CASSLEGTGDHEQFF
>TRBD1|TRBV4-1|few|TRBJ1-1
TGCGCCAGCAGCCAAAGACAGGGGCACACTGAAGCTTTCTTT
CASSQRQGHTEAFF
>TRBD2|TRBV18|NA|TRBJ2-7
TGTGCCAGCTCATCCCGGTTGGGTAGCGGGGTTGTCAACGAGCAGTACTTC
CASSSRLGSGVVNEQYF
>NA|TRBV6-5|few|TRBJ1-3
TGTGCCAGCAGTTATGAGGCAGGGTCTGGAAACACCATATATTTT
CASSYEAGSGNTIYF
>TRBD1|TRBV13|few|TRBJ1-2
TGTGCCAGCAGCTTAGAGGGGACAGGGGCAAACTATGGCTACACCTTC
CASSLEGTGANYGYTF
>NA|TRBV5-1|NA|TRBJ2-7
TGCGCCAGCAGCTTGGTTGGGGAAGCCTACGAGCAGTACTTC
CASSLVGEAYEQYF
>NA|TRBV20-1|few|TRBJ1-5
TGCAGTGCTAGAGATGGGGGTAGGGGAAACGATCAGCCCCAGCATTTT
CSARDGGRGNDQPQHF
>TRBD2|TRBV29-1|NA|TRBJ2-1
TGCAGCGTCGGACAGATTACTAGCGGGAGGGCCCTAAATATAGATGAGCAGTTCTTC
CSVGQITSGRALNIDEQFF
>NA|TRBV19|few|TRBJ2-1
TGTGCCAGTAGTATTACGAGGAATGAGCAGTTCTTC
CASSITRNEQFF
>NA|TRBV27|few|TRBJ2-7
TGTGCCAGCAGTTTGGGACCCGATTACGAGCAGTACTTC
CASSLGPDYEQYF
>NA|TRBV4-3|NA|TRBJ2-7
TGCGCCAGCAGCCAAGGGGGAAGTTGGGGAGGCGAGCAGTACTTC
CASSQGGSWGGEQYF
>NA|TRBV15|once|TRBJ2-2
TGTGCCACCAGCCGGGGGCGGAACACCGGGGAGCTGTTTTTT
CATSRGRNTGELFF